Presented here are 17 T cell receptor beta chains from one specimen sequenced in a study of CD8+CD57+ T cells in acquired aplastic anemia. The patients chosen for sequencing had shown expansion of CD8+CD57+ cells (detected by flow cytometry). CDR3 and TCR beta VDJ profiling relied on a genomic DNA template. From the reads, TCRdb called clonotypes with MiXCR, one entry per CDR3 protein. The table has about 160,000 distinct CDR3 sequences, 40% to 50% seen once. Source material: sorted CD4+, CD8+, or CD8+CD57+ T cells (not recorded which) from PBMCs. The receptors originated from a human donor with aplastic anemia.

This clonotype was counted at least ten times. The chain recombines TRBV11-2 with TRBJ2-1; 7 bases are a match to TRBD2. Losses at the gene ends were 4 bases for V and 1 base for J; bases not matched to a gene: 7. Germline-derived CDR1 and CDR2 are SGHAT and FQNNGV. The CDR3 has 16 residues. The CDR3 region is CASSSPTSRSYNEQFF. DNA of the CDR3: TGTGCCAGCAGCTCCCCGACTAGCAGGTCCTACAATGAGCAGTTCTTC.

Many counts were recorded for this clonotype. V usage is TRBV12-3 or TRBV12-4 and J usage is TRBJ1-6; 7 bases match TRBD1. V was pared by 7 bases and J by 10 bases, with 10 bases of the junction left unmatched. The CDR3 totals 14 residues. The CDR3 bases are TGTGCCAGCACCAGAACAGGGGATGGATCACCCCTCCACTTT. It yields the protein CASTRTGDGSPLHF.

To note about this clonotype: A read error may account for a junction end that differs from germline. The J gene is TRBJ2-7, the V gene TRBV15; no clear D gene. The germline V gene has CDR1 LNHNV and CDR2 YYDKDF (reference sequence). The CDR3 runs 13 residues. CDR3: CATSRDALYAQYF. The CDR3 DNA is TGTGCCACCAGCAGAGATGCCCTCTACGCGCAGTACTTC.

The V gene is TRBV2, the J gene TRBJ1-2; no clear D. There are 12 residues in the CDR3. Trimming left V 11 bases short and J 2 bases short, with 12 bases between. Germline V gives CDR1 SNHLY, CDR2 FYNNEI. CDR3 amino acids: CAAMGRNYGYTF. The CDR3 coding sequence is TGTGCCGCAATGGGGAGGAACTATGGCTACACCTTC. Drawing the rest from reference TRBV2 and TRBJ1-2, the complete variable domain is EPEVTQTPSHQVTQMGQEVILRCVPISNHLYFYWYRQILGQKVEFLVSFYNNEISEKSEIFDDQFSVERPDGSNFTLKIRSTKLEDSAMYFCAAMGRNYGYTFGSGTRLTVV.

This clonotype is medium-sized (0.01 to 0.1%) by share. The V call is TRBV2, the J call TRBJ1-6; 8 bases map to TRBD1. The CDR3 loop spans 15 amino acids. Per the germline V gene, CDR1 is SNHLY and CDR2 is FYNNEI. Trimming removed 8 bases from V and 9 bases from J; junction bases left unmatched: 12. The DNA of the CDR3 is TGTGCCAGCCAAACCCTGGACAGGGTTGGTTCACCCCTCCACTTT. Encoded protein: CASQTLDRVGSPLHF.

This clonotype appeared a few times. With a much larger clone just one base away, this may be a read error. V usage is TRBV7-2 and J usage is TRBJ2-6; either TRBD1 or TRBD2 may supply D (5 bases each). The CDR3 consists of 18 residues. Germline CDR1 reads SGHTA; CDR2 reads FQGNSA. CDR3 amino acids: CVSSLAFVQGAGANVLTF. CDR3 nucleotides: TGTGTCAGCAGCTTAGCGTTCGTACAAGGGGCTGGGGCCAACGTCCTGACTTTC.

J is TRBJ1-3 and V is TRBV7-9, with D perhaps TRBD1 (5 bases). Germline values: CDR1 SEHNR, CDR2 FQNEAQ (reference sequence). The CDR3 loop spans 14 amino acids. V was cut by 4 bases and J by 3 bases, with 10 bases left in between. For the CDR3, the DNA is TGTGCCAGCAGCTCCGGGACGTATGGAAACACCATATATTTT. This codes for CASSSGTYGNTIYF.

This clonotype appeared a single time. The chain employs TRBV10-3 and TRBJ2-7; D gene uncertain. In germline, CDR1 is ENHRY, CDR2 SYGVKD. V lost 4 bases and J 1 base, leaving 11 bases between the germline ends. The CDR3 is 14 residues long. This CDR3 is CAISVATQSYEQYF. DNA of the CDR3: TGTGCCATCAGTGTGGCAACCCAATCCTACGAGCAGTACTTC.

The CDR3 sequence is CASSETDSGANVLTF. DNA of the CDR3: TGTGCCAGCAGTGAGACAGACTCTGGGGCCAACGTCCTGACTTTC. The chain carries TRBV28 and TRBJ2-6, with D possibly matching TRBD1 (5 bases). The ends were cut back, 5 bases at V and 0 bases at J, with 8 bases in the middle. The CDR3 is 15 residues long. CDR1 and CDR2 (germline): MDHEN, SYDVKM.

This clonotype has ten or more counts. V usage is TRBV19 and J usage is TRBJ2-7; TRBD1 or TRBD2 may be the D gene (5 bases each). This CDR3 spans 12 amino acids. V lost 9 bases to trimming and J lost 5 bases, with 14 bases between them. Germline lookup yields CDR1 LNHDA and CDR2 SQIVND (reference sequence). For the CDR3, the DNA is TGTGCCAGCCAAACCGGGACCCACGAGCAGTACTTC. Translated: CASQTGTHEQYF. Based on the CDR3 plus reference TRBV19 and TRBJ2-7, the full variable domain is DGGITQSPKYLFRKEGQNVTLSCEQNLNHDAMYWYRQDPGQGLRLIYYSQIVNDFQKGDIAEGYSVSREKKESFPLTVTSAQKNPTAFYLCASQTGTHEQYFGPGTRLTVT.

The chain has TRBV11-1 and TRBJ2-7, with 9 bases lining up with TRBD2. The CDR3 runs 16 residues. V lost 4 bases and J lost 4; bases outside the gene matches: 11. The V gene's germline CDR1 is SGHAT and CDR2 FQDESV (reference sequence). The CDR3 DNA reads TGTGCCAGCAGCTCCCCCACGACTAGCGGCGGTTACGAGCAGTACTTC. Its protein product is CASSSPTTSGGYEQYF.

This clonotype was observed a handful of times. This rearrangement joins TRBV5-5 to TRBJ2-3; tentatively, D is TRBD2 (5 bases). Trimming pared 3 bases from V and 0 bases from J, leaving 11 bases between. In germline, CDR1 is SGHKS, CDR2 YYEKEE (reference sequence). The CDR3 extends over 15 amino acids. CDR3 DNA: TGTGCCAGCAGCTCGGACTCCTCTAGCACAGATACGCAGTATTTT. Encoded protein: CASSSDSSSTDTQYF. Drawing the rest from reference TRBV5-5 and TRBJ2-3, the complete variable domain is DAGVTQSPTHLIKTRGQQVTLRCSPISGHKSVSWYQQVLGQGPQFIFQYYEKEERGRGNFPDRFSARQFPNYSSELNVNALLLGDSALYLCASSSDSSSTDTQYFGPGTRLTVL.

In regard to this clonotype: One junction end disagrees with the germline gene, perhaps due to a read error. The chain combines TRBV4-3 with TRBJ2-5; 10 bases line up with TRBD2. The CDR3 consists of 18 residues. Looked up from germline, CDR1 is LGHNA and CDR2 is YSLEER. Written as DNA, the CDR3 is TGCGCCAGCAGCAAAGACACACTCGTAGCGGGGGGCGTGGAGACCCAGTACTTC. Amino acids: CASSKDTLVAGGVETQYF.

This clonotype was counted between two and nine times. This may be a read error: a much more frequent sequence differs by one nucleotide. The CDR3 ends on some other residue instead of the conserved phenylalanine or tryptophan, so this is likely a read error. The chain carries TRBV29-1 and TRBJ2-1; 9 positions agree with TRBD2. In germline, CDR1 is SQVTM, CDR2 ANQGSEA. The CDR3 is 15 residues long. Germline trimming cut 5 bases from V and 9 bases from J; bases unmatched to any gene: 14. CDR3 sequence (DNA): TGCAGCGTTATTCTAGCGGGAAGGTCTTGGGGTGAGCAGTTCCTC. It is translated as CSVILAGRSWGEQFL.

The CDR3 nucleotides are TGTGCCACCAGCAGAGTCGGGACTTACACAGATACGCAGTATTTT. Protein sequence: CATSRVGTYTDTQYF. The rearrangement joins TRBV15 to TRBJ2-3, with D maybe TRBD2 (6 bases). Trimming took 1 base from V and 2 from J, leaving 10 bases between them. CDR1 is LNHNV and CDR2 is YYDKDF in the germline V gene (reference sequence). This CDR3 has 15 amino acids.

This clonotype was recorded many times. The chain combines TRBV29-1 with TRBJ1-4, with D perhaps matching TRBD1 (5 bases). This CDR3 contains 13 residues. Deletions cut 3 bases from V and 7 bases from J, with 12 bases between. Germline CDR1 and CDR2: SQVTM and ANQGSEA. The CDR3: CSVEGQRGEKLFF. In nucleotides, the CDR3 is TGCAGCGTTGAGGGGCAGCGGGGTGAAAAACTGTTTTTT.

This clonotype was counted a few times. V gene TRBV11-2 combines with J gene TRBJ2-1, with 11 bases fitting TRBD1. Germline loops: CDR1 SGHAT, CDR2 FQNNGV. Unmatched junction bases numbered 3, after V lost 0 bases and J lost 8 bases. The CDR3 runs to 15 residues. Written as DNA, the CDR3 is TGTGCCAGCAGCTTAGACCGGACAGGGGGCGATGAGCAGTTCTTC. Its protein product is CASSLDRTGGDEQFF.